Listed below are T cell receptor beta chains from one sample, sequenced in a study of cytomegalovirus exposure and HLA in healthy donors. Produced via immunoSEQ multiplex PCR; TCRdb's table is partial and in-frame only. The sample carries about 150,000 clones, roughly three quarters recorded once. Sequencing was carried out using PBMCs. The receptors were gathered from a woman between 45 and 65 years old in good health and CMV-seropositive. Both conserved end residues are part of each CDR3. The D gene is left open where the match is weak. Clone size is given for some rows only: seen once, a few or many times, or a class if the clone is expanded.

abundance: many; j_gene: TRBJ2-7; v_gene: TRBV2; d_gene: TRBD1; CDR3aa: CASSRTGTEQYF; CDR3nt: TGTGCCAGCAGCAGGACAGGGACCGAGCAGTACTTC
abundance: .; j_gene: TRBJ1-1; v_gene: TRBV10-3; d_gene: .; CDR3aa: CAISESGRGSLNTEAFF; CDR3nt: TGTGCCATCAGTGAGTCTGGCCGCGGCAGTTTGAACACTGAAGCTTTCTTC
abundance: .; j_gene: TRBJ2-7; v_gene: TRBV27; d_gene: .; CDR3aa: CATYSTSQGGAYEQYF; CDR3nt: TGTGCCACTTACTCCACCTCACAGGGGGGGGCCTACGAGCAGTACTTC
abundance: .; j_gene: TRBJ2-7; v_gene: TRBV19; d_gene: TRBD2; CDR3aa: CASSTGLGYEQYF; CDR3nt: TGTGCCAGTAGTACCGGACTAGGCTACGAGCAGTACTTC
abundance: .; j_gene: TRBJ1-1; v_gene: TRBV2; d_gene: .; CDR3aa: CASPRGGLNTEAFF; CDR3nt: TGTGCCAGCCCGAGAGGGGGTTTGAACACTGAAGCTTTCTTT
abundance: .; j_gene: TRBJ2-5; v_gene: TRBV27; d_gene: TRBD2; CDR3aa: CASSLRAAGGRKETQYF; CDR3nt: TGTGCCAGCAGTTTAAGGGCCGCGGGGGGTAGAAAAGAGACCCAGTACTTC
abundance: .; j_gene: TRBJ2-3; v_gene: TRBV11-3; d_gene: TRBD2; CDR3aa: CASSLPRDYRQDTQYF; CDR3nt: TGTGCCAGCAGCTTGCCCCGGGACTACCGCCAGGATACGCAGTATTTT
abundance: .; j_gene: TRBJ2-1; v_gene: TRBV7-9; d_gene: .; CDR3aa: CASSFETYNEQFF; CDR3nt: TGTGCCAGCAGCTTTGAGACCTACAATGAGCAGTTCTTC
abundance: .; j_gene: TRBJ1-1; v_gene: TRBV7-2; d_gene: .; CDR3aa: CASSLATGSAFF; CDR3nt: TGTGCCAGCAGCTTGGCTACAGGATCAGCTTTCTTT
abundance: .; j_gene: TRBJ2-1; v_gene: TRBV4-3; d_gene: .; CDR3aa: CASSHAMGDIPYNEQFF; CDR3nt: TGCGCCAGCAGCCATGCCATGGGTGACATACCCTACAATGAGCAGTTCTTC
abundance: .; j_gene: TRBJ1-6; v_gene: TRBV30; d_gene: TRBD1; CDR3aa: CAWTDREVQPLHF; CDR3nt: TGTGCCTGGACGGACAGGGAGGTTCAACCCCTCCACTTT
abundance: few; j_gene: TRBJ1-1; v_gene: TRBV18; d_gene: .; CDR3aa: CASSAENTEAFF; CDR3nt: TGTGCCAGCTCAGCAGAGAACACTGAAGCTTTCTTT
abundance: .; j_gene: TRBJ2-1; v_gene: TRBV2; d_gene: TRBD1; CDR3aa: CASSETGGPWNEQFF; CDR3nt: TGTGCCAGCAGTGAAACAGGGGGTCCGTGGAATGAGCAGTTCTTC
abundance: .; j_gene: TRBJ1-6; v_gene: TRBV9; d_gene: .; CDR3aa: CASSVEPWDSPLHF; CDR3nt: TGTGCCAGCAGCGTGGAGCCCTGGGATTCACCCCTCCACTTT
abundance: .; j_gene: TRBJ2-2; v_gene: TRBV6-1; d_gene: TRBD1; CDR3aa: CASGDRGLNTGELFF; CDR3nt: TGTGCCAGCGGTGACAGGGGGCTGAACACCGGGGAGCTGTTTTTT
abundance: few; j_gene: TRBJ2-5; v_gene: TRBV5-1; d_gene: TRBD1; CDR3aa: CASSRGQRKETQYF; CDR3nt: TGCGCCAGCAGCCGGGGACAGCGAAAAGAGACCCAGTACTTC
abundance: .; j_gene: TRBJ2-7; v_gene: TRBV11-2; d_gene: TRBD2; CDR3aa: CASNIASGYYEQYF; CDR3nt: TGTGCCAGCAATATTGCTAGCGGATACTACGAGCAGTACTTC
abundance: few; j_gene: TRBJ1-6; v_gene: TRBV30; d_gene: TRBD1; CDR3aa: CAWSPGTGRKGSYNSPLHF; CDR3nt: TGTGCCTGGAGTCCGGGGACAGGGAGGAAGGGCTCCTATAATTCACCCCTCCACTTT
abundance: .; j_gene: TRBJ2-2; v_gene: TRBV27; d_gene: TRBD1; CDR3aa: CASGLQTGVTGELFF; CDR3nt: TGTGCCAGCGGACTACAGACAGGGGTCACCGGGGAGCTGTTTTTT
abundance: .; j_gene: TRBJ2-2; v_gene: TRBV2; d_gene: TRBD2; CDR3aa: CASGTSGGNTGELFF; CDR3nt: TGTGCCAGCGGGACTAGCGGGGGGAACACCGGGGAGCTGTTTTTT
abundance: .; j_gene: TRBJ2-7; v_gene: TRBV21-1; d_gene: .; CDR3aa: CVSGTGIIRHYEQYF; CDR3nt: TGTGTCTCTGGGACAGGGATTATAAGGCACTACGAGCAGTACTTC
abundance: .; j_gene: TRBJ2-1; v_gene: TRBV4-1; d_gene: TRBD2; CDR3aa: CASSQGRVPGGSNYNEQFF; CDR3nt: TGCGCCAGCAGCCAAGGGAGGGTCCCGGGGGGGAGTAACTACAATGAGCAGTTCTTC
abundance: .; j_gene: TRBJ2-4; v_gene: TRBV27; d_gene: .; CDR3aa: CASSLSVKAKNSQYF; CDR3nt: TGTGCCAGCAGTTTATCTGTGAAAGCCAAAAACAGTCAGTACTTC
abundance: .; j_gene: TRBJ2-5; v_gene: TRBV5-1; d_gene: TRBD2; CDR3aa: CASSSGGRASSEETQYF; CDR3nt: TGCGCCAGCAGCTCGGGCGGGAGGGCCTCATCGGAAGAGACCCAGTACTTC
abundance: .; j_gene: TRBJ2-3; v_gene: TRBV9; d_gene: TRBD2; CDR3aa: CASSFRTSGGSTDTQYF; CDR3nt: TGTGCCAGCAGCTTTCGGACTAGCGGGGGGAGCACAGATACGCAGTATTTT
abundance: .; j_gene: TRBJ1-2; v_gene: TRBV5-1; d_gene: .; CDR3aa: CASSPTGNYGYTF; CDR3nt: TGCGCCAGCAGCCCAACAGGGAACTATGGCTACACCTTC